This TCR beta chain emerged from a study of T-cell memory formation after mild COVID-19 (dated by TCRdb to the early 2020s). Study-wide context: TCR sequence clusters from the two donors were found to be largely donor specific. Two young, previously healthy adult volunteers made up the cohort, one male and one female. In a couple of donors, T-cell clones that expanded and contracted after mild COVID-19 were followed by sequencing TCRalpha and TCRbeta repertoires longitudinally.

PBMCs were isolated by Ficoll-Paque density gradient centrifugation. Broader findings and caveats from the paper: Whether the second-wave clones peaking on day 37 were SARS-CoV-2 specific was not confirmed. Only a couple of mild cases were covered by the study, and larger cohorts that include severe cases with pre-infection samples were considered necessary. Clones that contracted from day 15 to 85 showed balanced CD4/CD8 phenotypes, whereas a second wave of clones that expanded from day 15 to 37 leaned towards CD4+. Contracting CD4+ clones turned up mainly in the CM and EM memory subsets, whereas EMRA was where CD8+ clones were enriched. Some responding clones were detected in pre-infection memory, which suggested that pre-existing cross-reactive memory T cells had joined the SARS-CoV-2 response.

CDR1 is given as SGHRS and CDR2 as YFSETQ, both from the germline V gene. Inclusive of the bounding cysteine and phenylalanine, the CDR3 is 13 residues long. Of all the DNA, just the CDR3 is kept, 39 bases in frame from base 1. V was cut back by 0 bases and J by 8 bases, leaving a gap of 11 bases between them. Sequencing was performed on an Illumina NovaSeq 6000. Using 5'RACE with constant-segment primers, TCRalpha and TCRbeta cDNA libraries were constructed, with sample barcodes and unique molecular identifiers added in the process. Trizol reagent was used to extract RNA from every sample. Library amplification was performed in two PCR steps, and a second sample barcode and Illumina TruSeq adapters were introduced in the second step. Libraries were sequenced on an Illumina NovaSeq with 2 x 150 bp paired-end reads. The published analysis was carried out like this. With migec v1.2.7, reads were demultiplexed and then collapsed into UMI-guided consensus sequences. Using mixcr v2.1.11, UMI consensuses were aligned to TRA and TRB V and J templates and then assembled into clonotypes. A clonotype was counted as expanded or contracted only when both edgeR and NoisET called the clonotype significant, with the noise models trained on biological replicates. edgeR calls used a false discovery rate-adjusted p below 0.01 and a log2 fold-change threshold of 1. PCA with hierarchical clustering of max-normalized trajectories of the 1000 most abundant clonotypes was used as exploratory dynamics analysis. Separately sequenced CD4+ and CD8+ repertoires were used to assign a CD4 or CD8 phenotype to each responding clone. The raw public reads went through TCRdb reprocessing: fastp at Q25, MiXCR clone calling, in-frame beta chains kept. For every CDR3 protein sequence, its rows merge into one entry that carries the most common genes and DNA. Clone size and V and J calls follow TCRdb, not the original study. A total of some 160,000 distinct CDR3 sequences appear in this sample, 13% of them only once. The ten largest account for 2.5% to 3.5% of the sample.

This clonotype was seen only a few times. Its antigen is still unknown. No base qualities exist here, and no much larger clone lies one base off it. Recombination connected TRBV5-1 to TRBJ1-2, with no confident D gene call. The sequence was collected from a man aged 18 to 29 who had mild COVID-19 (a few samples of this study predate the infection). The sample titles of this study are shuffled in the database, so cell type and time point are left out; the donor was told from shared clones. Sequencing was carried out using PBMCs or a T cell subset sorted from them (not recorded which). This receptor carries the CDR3 CASSLADGSGYTF. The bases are TGCGCCAGCAGCTTGGCCGACGGCAGCGGCTACACCTTC.